This T cell receptor (beta chain) came from a study of T cell changes during pregnancy in multiple sclerosis (dated by TCRdb to the late 2010s). Background for the entire study: In women with multiple sclerosis, the researchers looked at how the T cell repertoire shifted as pregnancy progressed.

The CDR3, from cysteine to phenylalanine, totals 13 residues. Only CDR3 DNA remains: 39 bases, in frame from the first base. CDR1 and CDR2 are drawn from the germline V gene: SNHLY, FYNNEI. The germline ends are 11 bases apart after V is trimmed by 4 bases and J by 5 bases. Library preparation employed the immunoSEQ multiplex PCR assay. The clones in this table, taken by TCRdb from immuneACCESS, are in-frame only. Not every clone is retained; where verified, under half of the shortfall comes from an unresolved V gene, and the cause of the rest is unknown. The sample records about 39,000 clones, approximately 93% of which are singletons. The ten biggest clones cover roughly 0.41% of the sample. A remark on this clone: The antigen it recognizes is unknown. No much larger clone is present one base from it, and per-base qualities are unavailable.

The receptor comes from a female donor with multiple sclerosis, enrolled in a pregnancy study. Here the chain combines TRBV2 and TRBJ1-1; the D gene assignment is ambiguous. The sequences come from CD4+ T cells from peripheral blood mononuclear cells, collected in the first trimester of pregnancy. The CDR3 sequence is CASSGEAGTEAFF. DNA sequence: TGTGCCAGCAGTGGGGAGGCAGGAACTGAAGCTTTCTTT.